Below are 8 T cell receptor beta chains sequenced from a single sample in a study of control samples from healthy donors and cancer patients. Data came from immunoSEQ multiplex PCR; TCRdb stores just in-frame clones and leaves some out. The repertoire holds approximately 90,000 clones, with roughly nine tenths as singletons. The sequencing input was blood. These receptors were taken from a woman between 70 and 85 years old in good health.

This chain uses TRBV9 with TRBJ2-2; D possibly corresponds to TRBD2 (6 bases). Looked up from germline, CDR1 is SGDLS and CDR2 is YYNGEE. The CDR3 is made up of 16 amino acids. V lost 2 bases to trimming and J lost 4 bases, with 15 bases between them. The CDR3 region is CASSVRLGDGTGELFF. Here the CDR3 DNA reads TGTGCCAGCAGCGTGCGACTAGGGGATGGCACCGGGGAGCTGTTTTTT.

This clone was detected only once. This chain connects TRBV4-3 to TRBJ2-7; the D gene is possibly TRBD1 (5 bases). The germline V gene has CDR1 LGHNA and CDR2 YSLEER. The CDR3 is 14 residues long. Trimming removed 1 base from V and 5 bases from J, with 12 bases in between. The CDR3 DNA sequence: TGCGCCAGCAGCCAAGGGACAATACAGGACGAGCAGTACTTC. Translated: CASSQGTIQDEQYF.

V gene TRBV15 combines with J gene TRBJ2-1; D unresolved. The V gene lost 8 bases and the J gene lost 7 bases, with 9 bases spanning the gap. The germline gives CDR1 LNHNV, CDR2 YYDKDF (reference sequence). CDR3 length: 11 amino acids. The CDR3 bases are TGTGCCACCCAGGCTCTAAATGAGCAGTTCTTC. Amino acids: CATQALNEQFF.

The rearrangement uses TRBV7-8 and TRBJ1-2, with D possibly being TRBD1 (5 bases). Germline V lookup: CDR1 SGHVS, CDR2 FQNEAQ. V shed 4 bases and J shed 4 bases, with 13 bases lying between them. The CDR3 totals 14 residues. DNA for the CDR3: TGTGCCAGCAGCTCGGGGGACGCGGTCTATGGCTACACCTTC. It translates to CASSSGDAVYGYTF.

The CDR3 is CASSSYFQGQKSYGYTF. CDR3 coding DNA: TGTGCCAGCAGCTCCTACTTTCAGGGACAGAAATCTTATGGCTACACCTTC. The V call is TRBV7-9, the J call TRBJ1-2; TRBD1 agrees at 7 bases. The V gene end was trimmed by 4 bases and the J gene end by 5 bases; junction bases not matched to a gene: 16. Germline V gene lookup returns CDR1 SEHNR and CDR2 FQNEAQ (reference sequence). The CDR3 covers 17 residues.

This chain joins TRBV28 and TRBJ1-2; D is perhaps TRBD1 (5 bases). CDR3 size: 14 residues. The V end lost 6 bases, the J end lost 2 bases, and 13 bases lay between the germline ends. Germline-derived CDR1 and CDR2 are MDHEN and SYDVKM. CDR3 sequence reads: CASSPIGGNYGYTF. The CDR3 region has the DNA TGTGCCAGCAGCCCCATCGGGGGGAACTATGGCTACACCTTC.

The genes are TRBV7-6 and TRBJ2-7; D is undetermined. Germline V gene data show CDR1 as SGHVS and CDR2 as FNYEAQ. The CDR3 is 14 residues long. Trimming shortened V by 5 bases and J by 2 bases, and 13 bases separated the two germline ends. The CDR3 DNA sequence: TGTGCCAGCAGCCCCCGGACGGATACCTACGAGCAGTACTTC. It codes for CASSPRTDTYEQYF. The full variable domain, its missing parts supplied by reference TRBV7-6 and TRBJ2-7, is GAGVSQSPRYKVTKRGQDVALRCDPISGHVSLYWYRQALGQGPEFLTYFNYEAQQDKSGLPNDRFSAERPEGSISTLTIQRTEQRDSAMYRCASSPRTDTYEQYFGPGTRLTVT.

In its sample, this clone was seen once. The gene calls are TRBV5-6 and TRBJ1-2; D may be TRBD1 (6 bases). The V and J ends lost 4 bases and 5 bases respectively, with 15 bases between them. CDR3 size: 14 residues. The germline V gene encodes CDR1 SGHDT and CDR2 YYEEEE. In DNA form, the CDR3 reads TGTGCCAGCAGCCAACGGGGGCAGGAGTATGGCTACACCTTC. Translation: CASSQRGQEYGYTF. Combining the CDR3 with reference TRBV5-6 and TRBJ1-2 gives the whole variable domain DAGVTQSPTHLIKTRGQQVTLRCSPKSGHDTVSWYQQALGQGPQFIFQYYEEEERQRGNFPDRFSGHQFPNYSSELNVNALLLGDSALYLCASSQRGQEYGYTFGSGTRLTVV.